The 11 T cell receptor beta chains below come from one sample, sequenced in a study of T cell responses to AZD1222 COVID-19 vaccine. TCRdb keeps only in-frame clones here, not all; method: immunoSEQ multiplex PCR. The sample lists approximately 160,000 clones, about 92% occurring once. Sequences were derived from peripheral blood, sampled on day 0 of AZD1222 vaccination. Every receptor here comes from an adult in good health.

The gene calls are TRBV4-1 and TRBJ2-1; D uncertain. CDR1 and CDR2 from the germline V gene are MGHRA and YSYEKL. Trimming stripped 3 bases from V and 6 bases from J, with 9 bases between. The CDR3 is 13 residues long. The CDR3 bases are TGCGCCAGCAGCCACGCGGACCTCAATGAGCAGTTCTTC. This translates into CASSHADLNEQFF.

The chain carries TRBV28 and TRBJ1-4; D is undetermined. CDR1 and CDR2 from the germline V gene are MDHEN and SYDVKM. The V end lost 5 bases, the J end lost 2 bases, and 9 bases lay between the germline ends. This CDR3 contains 14 residues. In DNA form, the CDR3 reads TGTGCCAGCAGTCCCGGGGTGACTAATGAAAAACTGTTTTTT. This codes for CASSPGVTNEKLFF.

The rearrangement links TRBV14 to TRBJ2-5, with D perhaps TRBD2 (5 bases). The V gene lost 4 bases and the J gene lost 5 bases, with 14 bases spanning the gap. The CDR3 contains 14 residues. Germline lookup yields CDR1 SGHDN and CDR2 FVKESK. The CDR3 spells CASSPGSVRETQYF. The CDR3, as DNA: TGTGCCAGCAGCCCGGGGTCCGTCCGGGAGACCCAGTACTTC.

The gene calls are TRBV18 and TRBJ2-7, with D unclear. Deletions cut 0 bases from V and 2 bases from J, with 8 bases between. Germline V gene lookup returns CDR1 KGHSH and CDR2 LQKENI. CDR3 size: 14 residues. The chain's CDR3 is CASSPPFPAYEQYF. The CDR3 coding sequence is TGTGCCAGCTCACCACCTTTCCCCGCCTACGAGCAGTACTTC. The complete variable domain, with remaining parts taken from reference TRBV18 and TRBJ2-7, reads NAGVMQNPRHLVRRRGQEARLRCSPMKGHSHVYWYRQLPEEGLKFMVYLQKENIIDESGMPKERFSAEFPKEGPSILRIQQVVRGDSAAYFCASSPPFPAYEQYFGPGTRLTVT.

The chain joins TRBV4-3 to TRBJ1-6; no definite D call. Germline V gene data show CDR1 as LGHNA and CDR2 as YSLEER. The CDR3 loop spans 16 amino acids. Trimming pared 1 base from V and 0 bases from J, leaving 7 bases between. The CDR3 nucleotides are TGCGCCAGCAGCCAAGCTGCGAGCTCCTATAATTCACCCCTCCACTTT. Protein product: CASSQAASSYNSPLHF.

This chain links TRBV6-5 with TRBJ2-7; no clear D. Trimming took off 2 bases at V and 2 bases at J, with 10 bases between the two ends. The CDR3 is made up of 14 amino acids. Per the germline V gene, CDR1 is MNHEY and CDR2 is SVGAGI. CDR3 in amino acids: CASSYDAGAYEQYF. The CDR3 nucleotides read TGTGCCAGCAGTTACGACGCAGGAGCCTACGAGCAGTACTTC.

This chain links TRBV5-1 with TRBJ2-7, with D maybe TRBD1 (5 bases). The CDR3 is 15 amino acids. Trimming removed 4 bases at V and 2 bases at J, with 16 bases between. In germline, CDR1 is SGHRS, CDR2 YFSETQ. This CDR3 is CASSPVWGRTYEQYF. CDR3 coding DNA: TGCGCCAGCAGCCCGGTCTGGGGCCGAACCTACGAGCAGTACTTC.

CDR3 amino acids: CATSPQGHTGELFF. The CDR3, as DNA: TGTGCCACCAGCCCACAGGGGCACACCGGGGAGCTGTTTTTT. The chain recombines TRBV15 with TRBJ2-2, with 7 bases aligning to TRBD1. Trimming at V came to 5 bases and at J to 3 bases, leaving 3 bases not matched to a gene. Germline loops: CDR1 LNHNV, CDR2 YYDKDF (reference sequence). The CDR3 length is 14 residues. Complete variable domain (other parts from reference TRBV15 and TRBJ2-2): DAMVIQNPRYQVTQFGKPVTLSCSQTLNHNVMYWYQQKSSQAPKLLFHYYDKDFNNEADTPDNFQSRRPNTSFCFLDIRSPGLGDTAMYLCATSPQGHTGELFFGEGSRLTVL.

J is TRBJ2-7 and V is TRBV5-1; tentatively, D is TRBD1 (5 bases). This CDR3 region has 13 residues. CDR1 is SGHRS and CDR2 is YFSETQ in the germline V gene. Deletions cut 0 bases from V and 4 bases from J, with 8 bases between. CDR3 in DNA: TGCGCCAGCAGCTTGGGACAGAGTTACGAGCAGTACTTC. The encoded protein is CASSLGQSYEQYF.

V is TRBV6-5 and J is TRBJ1-1; D unclear. The CDR3 covers 15 residues. The V gene's germline CDR1 is MNHEY and CDR2 SVGAGI. V was cut by 0 bases and J by 6 bases, with 14 bases left in between. The CDR3 nucleotides are TGTGCCAGCAGTTACTCCACAACCGGTCGGTCTGAAGCTTTCTTT. It codes for CASSYSTTGRSEAFF.

This chain connects TRBV14 to TRBJ1-2, with D unclear. Germline V CDR1 and CDR2: SGHDN, FVKESK. The V end was cut by 4 bases, the J end by 4 bases, with 10 bases between. The CDR3 totals 13 residues. The CDR3 spells CASSPGRGYGYTF. The DNA of the CDR3 is TGTGCCAGCAGCCCCGGACGAGGCTATGGCTACACCTTC. Together with reference TRBV14 and TRBJ1-2, the CDR3 gives the full variable domain: EAGVTQFPSHSVIEKGQTVTLRCDPISGHDNLYWYRRVMGKEIKFLLHFVKESKQDESGMPNNRFLAERTGGTYSTLKVQPAELEDSGVYFCASSPGRGYGYTFGSGTRLTVV.